The 3 T cell receptor beta chains given below trace back to one sample, sequenced in a study of CD8 T cells in ankylosing spondylitis. TCRdb ran MiXCR on the 5' RACE reads and lists one entry per CDR3 protein. Of 200,000 to 300,000 distinct CDR3 sequences in the sample, over 8.5% are singletons; the top ten hold about 6.8%. Material: blood, either unsorted or a sorted T cell fraction (not recorded which). The receptors derive from a male donor with ankylosing spondylitis or in good health (not recorded which).

At least ten counts were recorded for this clonotype. This chain uses TRBV5-1 with TRBJ2-2; D remains unclear. The germline V gene has CDR1 SGHRS and CDR2 YFSETQ. V was cut by 0 bases and J by 8 bases, with 8 bases left in between. This CDR3 has 13 amino acids. The CDR3 nucleotides are TGCGCCAGCAGCTTGGTCCTCGGGGGGGAGCTGTTTTTT. It yields the protein CASSLVLGGELFF. The complete variable domain, with remaining parts taken from reference TRBV5-1 and TRBJ2-2, reads KAGVTQTPRYLIKTRGQQVTLSCSPISGHRSVSWYQQTPGQGLQFLFEYFSETQRNKGNFPGRFSGRQFSNSRSEMNVSTLELGDSALYLCASSLVLGGELFFGEGSRLTVL.

This clonotype showed up many times. The rearrangement uses TRBV5-5 and TRBJ1-1; unclear D gene. Germline V gene sequence: CDR1 SGHKS, CDR2 YYEKEE (reference sequence). V lost 1 base and J lost 1, with 8 bases in between. CDR3 size: 14 residues. DNA for the CDR3: TGTGCCAGCAGCTTGATCTGGCAGAACACTGAAGCTTTCTTT. As protein: CASSLIWQNTEAFF.

This clonotype was seen ten or more times. The rearrangement links TRBV3-1 to TRBJ2-7; possibly TRBD2 for D (5 bases). CDR3 length equals 12 residues. The ends were cut back, 3 bases at V and 3 bases at J, with 6 bases in the middle. The germline gives CDR1 LGHDT, CDR2 YNNKEL (reference sequence). The chain's CDR3 is CASSHRGYEQYF. The DNA for the CDR3 is TGTGCCAGCAGCCACCGGGGCTACGAGCAGTACTTC.